These 9 T cell receptor beta chains were sequenced from one sample in a study of T cells in Graves' hyperthyroidism and ophthalmopathy. RNA transcripts were the template for amplifying TCR beta CDR3 regions. The primer set for the first-round RT-PCR of the TCR CDR3 was HTBI. Each CDR3 protein is one row after TCRdb ran MiXCR on the multiplex PCR reads. The sample lists about 180,000 distinct CDR3 sequences; 15% to 20% were seen once. Sample: blood. These receptors all stem from a woman in her forties or fifties with Graves' hyperthyroidism.

There are many counts of this clonotype. This chain joins TRBV19 and TRBJ1-2; D is undetermined. The CDR3 covers 15 residues. V lost 6 bases and J 0 bases, leaving 14 bases between the germline ends. Germline CDR1 reads LNHDA; CDR2 reads SQIVND (reference sequence). CDR3 bases: TGTGCCAGTAGGGCAGCACCGCAGGCTAACTATGGCTACACCTTC. This sequence encodes CASRAAPQANYGYTF.

This clonotype was recorded a few times. The gene calls are TRBV18 and TRBJ1-6; perhaps TRBD1 as D (5 bases). Deletions cut 4 bases from V and 9 bases from J, with 16 bases between. The CDR3 runs 15 residues. Germline V gene sequence: CDR1 KGHSH, CDR2 LQKENI. CDR3 bases: TGTGCCAGCTCACGACCGGGACCCAAGGCTTCACCCCTCCACTTT. It yields the protein CASSRPGPKASPLHF.

This clonotype was recorded many times. V is TRBV27 and J is TRBJ2-2; tentatively, D is TRBD2 (5 bases). CDR3 length: 15 amino acids. CDR1 and CDR2 (germline): MNHEY, SMNVEV (reference sequence). V lost 2 bases and J 5 bases, leaving 12 bases between the germline ends. CDR3 nucleotides: TGTGCCAGCAGTTTAGGCAGGACTCCTACCGGGGAGCTGTTTTTT. Translation gives CASSLGRTPTGELFF.

Worth noting for this clonotype: A much larger clone lies one base from this, so it may be a read error. For the CDR3, the DNA is TGCAGTGCTAGAGACATGGCAGGGGGCGGTCAGCCCCAGCATTTT. This encodes CSARDMAGGGQPQHF. The chain combines TRBV20-1 with TRBJ1-5; 8 bases map to TRBD1. Germline assignment: CDR1 DFQATT and CDR2 SNEGSKA (reference sequence). The CDR3 contains 15 residues. V was pared by 0 bases and J by 6 bases, with 7 bases of the junction left unmatched.

This clonotype has at least ten counts. V is TRBV10-3 and J is TRBJ1-1, with 10 bases that match TRBD1. V gave up 7 bases and J gave up 2 bases; unmatched junction bases: 7. Looked up from germline, CDR1 is ENHRY and CDR2 is SYGVKD. The CDR3 spans 15 residues. The DNA for the CDR3 is TGTGCCATCACTGCCGGGACAGGGGCCAACACTGAAGCTTTCTTT. Its translation: CAITAGTGANTEAFF.

V gene TRBV6-1 combines with J gene TRBJ2-7; 9 nucleotides agree with TRBD1. The V segment lost 5 bases and the J segment 2 bases; nucleotides outside the gene matches: 7. The germline V gene has CDR1 MNHNS and CDR2 SASEGT. The CDR3 loop spans 15 amino acids. CDR3 amino acids: CASSSPTGGTYEQYF. The CDR3 coding sequence is TGTGCCAGCAGTTCCCCGACAGGGGGAACCTACGAGCAGTACTTC.

This clonotype was detected ten times or more. The gene calls are TRBV12-3 or TRBV12-4 and TRBJ1-1; possible D gene TRBD1, 6 bases. V was shortened by 4 bases and J by 2 bases, with 14 bases between the two germline ends. The CDR3 spans 15 residues. The CDR3 DNA is TGTGCCAGCAGTTCGCCGGACAGCGTAAACACTGAAGCTTTCTTT. Translation: CASSSPDSVNTEAFF.

Many counts were recorded for this clonotype. This sequence joins TRBV9 and TRBJ2-3; 11 nucleotides align to TRBD2. With V trimmed by 4 bases and J by 4 bases, 8 bases remained unmatched. Germline CDR1 SGDLS, CDR2 YYNGEE. The CDR3 contains 16 residues. The CDR3 region has the DNA TGTGCCAGCAGCCCCTTAGCGGGGGGGCCGTCAGATACGCAGTATTTT. It yields the protein CASSPLAGGPSDTQYF.

In this sample, this clonotype turned up many times. J is TRBJ2-7 and V is TRBV20-1; TRBD2 is a possible D gene (6 bases). Germline assignment: CDR1 DFQATT and CDR2 SNEGSKA (reference sequence). This CDR3 contains 15 residues. Trimming stripped 0 bases from V and 0 bases from J, with 12 bases between. The CDR3 is CSARDQEGYSYEQYF. The CDR3 DNA reads TGCAGTGCTAGAGATCAGGAGGGGTACTCCTACGAGCAGTACTTC.